This record concerns one T cell receptor (beta chain) sequence. Its specificity is not known. CDR3 length: 12 amino acids. After removal of 6 bases from V and 8 bases from J, the junction contained 9 bases not matched to a gene. Germline V gene data show CDR1 as SQVTM and CDR2 as ANQGSEA. The data stem from a study of shared clonotypes between healthy human individuals. About the study: Serving as donors were a couple of women and a few men, whose ages spanned 18 to 49. CD8 memory received one plate per donor, CD8 naive two, CD4 memory three and CD4 naive three. Whole-study results and caveats: Naive subsets usually exceeded memory subsets in estimated richness.

The data were produced by immunoSEQ multiplex PCR, yet TCRdb's version contains in-frame clones alone and is incomplete. The sample holds over 2 million clones, roughly 94% seen once. The source material was naive CD4+ T cells sorted from blood. Specified subset: CD45RA+ positively selected. This sequence joins TRBV29-1 and TRBJ1-2, with TRBD1 matching 7 bases. The TCR sequence derives from a man aged 18 to 29 in good health. CDR3 in DNA: TGCAGCGTAAGACAGGGATCGGGCGGCTACACCTTC. It yields the protein CSVRQGSGGYTF.